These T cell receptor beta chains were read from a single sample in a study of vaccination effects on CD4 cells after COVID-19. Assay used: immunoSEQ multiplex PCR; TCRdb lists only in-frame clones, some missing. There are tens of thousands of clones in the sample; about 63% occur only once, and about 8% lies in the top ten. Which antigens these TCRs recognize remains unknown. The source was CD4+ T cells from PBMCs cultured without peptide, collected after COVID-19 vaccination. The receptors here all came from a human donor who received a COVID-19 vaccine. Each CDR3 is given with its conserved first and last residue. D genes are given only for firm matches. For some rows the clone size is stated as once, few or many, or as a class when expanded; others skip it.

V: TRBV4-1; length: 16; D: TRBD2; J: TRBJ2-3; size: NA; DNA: TGCGCCAGCAAACTAACGGGGGGGCCACCCACAGATACGCAGTATTTT; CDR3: CASKLTGGPPTDTQYF
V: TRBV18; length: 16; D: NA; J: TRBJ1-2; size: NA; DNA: TGTGCCAGCTCACCTTTCAACAGGGTTTCTCCCTATGGCTACACCTTC; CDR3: CASSPFNRVSPYGYTF
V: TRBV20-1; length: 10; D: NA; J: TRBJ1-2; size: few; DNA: TGCAGTGCTATTAGCTATGGCTACACCTTC; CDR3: CSAISYGYTF
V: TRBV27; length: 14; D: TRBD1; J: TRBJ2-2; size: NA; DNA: TGTGCCAGCAGCATAACAGGGGGCGGTGGGGAGCTGTTTTTT; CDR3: CASSITGGGGELFF
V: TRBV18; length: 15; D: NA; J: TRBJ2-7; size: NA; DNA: TGTGCCAGCTCACCACCGATGACCCCCGACGGCGAGCAGTACTTC; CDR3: CASSPPMTPDGEQYF
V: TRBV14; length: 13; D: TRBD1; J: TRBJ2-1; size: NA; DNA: TGTGCCAGCAGCCAGGGGGACAGGGGAGAGCAGTTCTTC; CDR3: CASSQGDRGEQFF
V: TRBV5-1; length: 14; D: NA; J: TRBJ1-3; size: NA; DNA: TGCGCCAGCAGCCCGGGGCAGCCGGGAAACACCATATATTTT; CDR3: CASSPGQPGNTIYF
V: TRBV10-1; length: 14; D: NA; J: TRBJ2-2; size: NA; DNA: TGCGCCAGCAGTGAGTCGTGGAACACCGGGGAGCTGTTTTTT; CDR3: CASSESWNTGELFF
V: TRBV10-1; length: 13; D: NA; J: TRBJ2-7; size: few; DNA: TGCGCCAGCGGGAGGGGGACTGGGGGTGAGCAGTACTTC; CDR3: CASGRGTGGEQYF
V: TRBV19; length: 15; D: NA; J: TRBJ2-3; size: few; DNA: TGTGCCAGTAGTAAGGCGTGGGAGACTTCAGATACGCAGTATTTT; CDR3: CASSKAWETSDTQYF
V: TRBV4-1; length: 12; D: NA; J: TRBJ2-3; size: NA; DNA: TGCGCCAGCAGCACGATTTCCGATACGCAGTATTTT; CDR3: CASSTISDTQYF
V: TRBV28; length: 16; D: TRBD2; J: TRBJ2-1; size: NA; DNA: TGTGCCAGCAGTGTCCGGGGGGGGCGGTACTACAATGAGCAGTTCTTC; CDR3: CASSVRGGRYYNEQFF
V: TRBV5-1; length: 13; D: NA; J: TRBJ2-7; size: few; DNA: TGCGCCAGCAGCCAGCCCCATCTATACGAGCAGTACTTC; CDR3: CASSQPHLYEQYF
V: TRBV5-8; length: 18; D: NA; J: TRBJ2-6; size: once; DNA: TGTGCCAGCAGCTTGTCGCTGTTGGGGGGAGGTAGGGCCAACGTCCTGACTTTC; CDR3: CASSLSLLGGGRANVLTF
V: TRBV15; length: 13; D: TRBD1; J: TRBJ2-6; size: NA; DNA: TGTGCCACCAGCAGAGATCTGGGTCGACAGGGCACTTTC; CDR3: CATSRDLGRQGTF
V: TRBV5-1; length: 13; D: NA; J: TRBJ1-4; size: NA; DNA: TGCGCCAGCGGGTCGGAAACTAATGAAAAACTGTTTTTT; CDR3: CASGSETNEKLFF
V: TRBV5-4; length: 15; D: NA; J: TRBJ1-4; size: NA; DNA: TGTGCCAGCAGCTTTGGACGACCAACTAATGAAAAACTGTTTTTT; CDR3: CASSFGRPTNEKLFF
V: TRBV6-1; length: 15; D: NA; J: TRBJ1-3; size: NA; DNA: TGTGCCAGCAGTGAAGAGGTACTCTCTGGAAACACCATATATTTT; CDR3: CASSEEVLSGNTIYF
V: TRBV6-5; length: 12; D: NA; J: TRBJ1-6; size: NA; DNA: TGTGCCAGCTTGGCCGGGAATTCACCCCTCCACTTT; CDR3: CASLAGNSPLHF
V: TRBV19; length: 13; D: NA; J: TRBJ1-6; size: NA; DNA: TGTGCCAGTAGTATCCAAGGGAATTCACCCCTCCACTTT; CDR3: CASSIQGNSPLHF
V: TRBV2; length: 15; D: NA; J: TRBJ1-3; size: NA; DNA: TGTGCCAGCACTACAGGAGGGGCCTCTGGAAACACCATATATTTT; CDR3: CASTTGGASGNTIYF
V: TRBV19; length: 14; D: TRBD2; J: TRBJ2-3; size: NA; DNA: TGTGCCAGTAGTATCGGTGCGGGAGTAGATACGCAGTATTTT; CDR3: CASSIGAGVDTQYF
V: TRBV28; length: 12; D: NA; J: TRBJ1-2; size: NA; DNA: TGTGCCAGCAGTCGGACAGACTATGGCTACACCTTC; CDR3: CASSRTDYGYTF
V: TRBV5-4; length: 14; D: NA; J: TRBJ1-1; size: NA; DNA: TGTGCCAGCAGCCCCGGGACACTAAACACTGAAGCTTTCTTT; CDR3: CASSPGTLNTEAFF
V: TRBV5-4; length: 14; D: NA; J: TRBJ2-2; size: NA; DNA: TGTGCCAGCAGCTTAGACCCATCCACCGGGGAGCTGTTTTTT; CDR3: CASSLDPSTGELFF
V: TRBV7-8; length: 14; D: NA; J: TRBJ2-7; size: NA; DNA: TGTGCCAGCAGCTTAGAGGGCGGGCACTACGAGCAGTACTTC; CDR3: CASSLEGGHYEQYF
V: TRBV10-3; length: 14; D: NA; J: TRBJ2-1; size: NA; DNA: TGTGCCATCAGTGAGCAGGGGTCCTACAATGAGCAGTTCTTC; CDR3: CAISEQGSYNEQFF